The rows below give T cell receptor beta chains drawn from one sample of a study of blood T cell repertoires in COVID-19. Some clones are missing from TCRdb's copy, which holds only in-frame ones; the method was immunoSEQ multiplex PCR. The table records fewer than 200,000 clones, approximately 79% of them present only once. The sequenced material came from peripheral blood. These receptor sequences come from a woman of 80 years or more with acute or convalescent COVID-19. CDR3s leave out the opening cysteine and the closing phenylalanine or tryptophan. Fields, in order: J gene, V gene, CDR3 protein.

j_gene: TRBJ1-6
v_gene: TRBV30
CDR3aa: AWTTRDRVYSPLH

j_gene: TRBJ1-4
v_gene: TRBV5-4
CDR3aa: ASSLQGVREKLF

j_gene: TRBJ1-4
v_gene: TRBV10-2
CDR3aa: ASTGQGNEKLF

j_gene: TRBJ2-1
v_gene: TRBV10-2
CDR3aa: ASSATGQVDNEQF

j_gene: TRBJ1-1
v_gene: TRBV6-5
CDR3aa: ASIESRGVATEAF

j_gene: TRBJ2-5
v_gene: TRBV7-2
CDR3aa: ASSLGGAGEYETQY

j_gene: TRBJ2-7
v_gene: TRBV13
CDR3aa: ASSWSGGYEQY

j_gene: TRBJ2-1
v_gene: TRBV6-5
CDR3aa: ASSYGVVAGVNEQF

j_gene: TRBJ1-4
v_gene: TRBV6-5
CDR3aa: ASNGMGLAGEKLF

j_gene: TRBJ2-3
v_gene: TRBV29-1
CDR3aa: SVDRDYTDTQY

j_gene: TRBJ1-3
v_gene: TRBV29-1
CDR3aa: SAKTTGVGNTIY

j_gene: TRBJ2-3
v_gene: TRBV10-3
CDR3aa: AISDLGTSGSMGTDTQY

j_gene: TRBJ1-6
v_gene: TRBV2
CDR3aa: ASTGGRNSPLH

j_gene: TRBJ2-4
v_gene: TRBV5-8
CDR3aa: ASSFSALKNIQY

j_gene: TRBJ2-3
v_gene: TRBV6-5
CDR3aa: ASSPRGGVGDTQY

j_gene: TRBJ1-5
v_gene: TRBV5-4
CDR3aa: ASSLGGGQPQH

j_gene: TRBJ1-1
v_gene: TRBV28
CDR3aa: ASRVQGTEAF

j_gene: TRBJ1-2
v_gene: TRBV19
CDR3aa: ASSSRQVGDYGYT

j_gene: TRBJ1-3
v_gene: TRBV4-3
CDR3aa: ASSQDGTSGNTIY

j_gene: TRBJ2-5
v_gene: TRBV18
CDR3aa: ASSPRYQETQY

j_gene: TRBJ1-1
v_gene: TRBV3-1/TRBV3-2
CDR3aa: ASSFEQGRAF

j_gene: TRBJ1-2
v_gene: TRBV3-1/TRBV3-2
CDR3aa: ASSPGVGQGDGYT

j_gene: TRBJ1-4
v_gene: TRBV25-1
CDR3aa: ASSEPGDATNEKLF

j_gene: TRBJ2-5
v_gene: TRBV29-1
CDR3aa: SVGSGDSTAGTQY

j_gene: TRBJ1-1
v_gene: TRBV6-5
CDR3aa: ASSHRGTTEAF

j_gene: TRBJ1-2
v_gene: TRBV28
CDR3aa: ASSVTGARYGYT

j_gene: TRBJ1-2
v_gene: TRBV5-1
CDR3aa: ASSFSGNYGYT

j_gene: TRBJ1-1
v_gene: TRBV19
CDR3aa: ASSYTLNTEAF

j_gene: TRBJ2-1
v_gene: TRBV7-2
CDR3aa: ASSFQDRGGDEQF